The 19 T cell receptor beta chains listed next were all sequenced from one sample in a study of blood T cell repertoires in COVID-19. This table comes from immunoSEQ multiplex PCR, and its TCRdb copy is limited to in-frame clones, with some not included. The table has tens of thousands of clones, 88% seen once. Input material: peripheral blood. All receptors come from a human donor in a cohort sampled during active COVID-19.

The chain has TRBV28 and TRBJ2-5; TRBD1 matches 9 bases. The V gene's germline CDR1 is MDHEN and CDR2 SYDVKM. This CDR3 region has 13 residues. V trimming: 6 bases; J trimming: 3 bases; junction bases outside the gene matches: 2. The CDR3 region has the DNA TGTGCCAGCAGGGGGACAGGGAAAGAGACCCAGTACTTC. Translated: CASRGTGKETQYF.

The chain has TRBV28 and TRBJ2-1; no definite D call. The CDR3 length is 11 residues. Germline CDR1 MDHEN, CDR2 SYDVKM. V lost 5 bases and J 4 bases, leaving 3 bases between the germline ends. In nucleotides, the CDR3 is TGTGCCAGCAGTCTGTACAATGAGCAGTTCTTC. Its translation: CASSLYNEQFF.

The chain joins TRBV19 to TRBJ1-4; 8 bases match TRBD1. Germline values: CDR1 LNHDA, CDR2 SQIVND (reference sequence). Trimming at V came to 7 bases and at J to 1 base, leaving 5 bases not matched to a gene. This CDR3 has 15 residues. CDR3 nucleotides: TGTGCCAGTAACCCACAGGGGGGAACTAATGAAAAACTGTTTTTT. Amino acid sequence: CASNPQGGTNEKLFF.

This chain uses TRBV5-6 with TRBJ2-7, with 10 bases that match TRBD1. The CDR3 spans 13 residues. Germline CDR1 reads SGHDT; CDR2 reads YYEEEE. The trim removed 2 bases at V and 6 bases at J, leaving 2 bases unmatched. CDR3 sequence (DNA): TGTGCCAGCAGCTTAAGGACAGGGGGCGAGCAGTACTTC. This codes for CASSLRTGGEQYF.

V gene TRBV15 combines with J gene TRBJ2-7, with D possibly being TRBD2 (6 bases). The germline V and J ends were trimmed by 8 bases and 3 bases, with 11 bases remaining between them. Germline loops: CDR1 LNHNV, CDR2 YYDKDF (reference sequence). The CDR3 is 12 residues long. CDR3 bases: TGTGCCACCTCCGTGCGGGGCTACGAGCAGTACTTC. Translating gives CATSVRGYEQYF.

The sample holds a few counts of this clone. The J gene is TRBJ1-2, the V gene TRBV29-1; 7 bases fit TRBD1. Trimming cost V 4 bases and J 6 bases; bases outside gene matches: 5. Germline-derived CDR1 and CDR2 are SQVTM and ANQGSEA. The CDR3 covers 12 residues. The CDR3 here is CSVGDRVDGYTF. DNA of the CDR3: TGCAGCGTTGGGGACAGAGTAGATGGCTACACCTTC.

In its sample, this clone was seen a few times. The chain combines TRBV10-1 with TRBJ2-1; D ambiguous. The CDR3 sequence is 14 residues long. The V and J ends lost 0 bases and 6 bases respectively, with 9 bases between them. Germline V lookup: CDR1 WNHNN, CDR2 SYGVQD (reference sequence). The CDR3 reads CASSESPSRNEQFF. CDR3 DNA: TGCGCCAGCAGTGAGTCCCCCTCCCGCAATGAGCAGTTCTTC.

The chain joins TRBV6-4 to TRBJ1-2; D remains ambiguous. CDR3 length: 14 amino acids. Trimming took off 3 bases at V and 7 bases at J, with 15 bases between the two ends. Germline assignment: CDR1 MRHNA and CDR2 SNTAGT. Written as DNA, the CDR3 is TGTGCCAGCAGTGATTCAGCCCAGGCTGGTGGCTACACCTTC. It encodes CASSDSAQAGGYTF.

The rearrangement joins TRBV6-5 to TRBJ2-3; 12 nucleotides line up with TRBD2. After removal of 7 bases from V and 6 bases from J, the junction contained 2 bases not matched to a gene. Germline V lookup: CDR1 MNHEY, CDR2 SVGAGI. This CDR3 contains 13 residues. CDR3 DNA: TGTGCCAGCACCGGGACTAGCGGGGATACGCAGTATTTT. Residues: CASTGTSGDTQYF.

The CDR3 DNA sequence: TGTGCCAGCAGGGGACAGTCCGACATCAATCAGCCCCAGCATTTT. Translation gives CASRGQSDINQPQHF. The chain is built from TRBV6-5 and TRBJ1-5; 7 bases are a match to TRBD1. Germline-derived CDR1 and CDR2 are MNHEY and SVGAGI. The CDR3 spans 15 residues. The ends lost 6 bases at V and 3 bases at J; junction bases unmatched: 8.

The chain has TRBV5-6 and TRBJ1-2, with 7 bases aligning to TRBD1. This CDR3 region has 15 residues. Germline V gene data show CDR1 as SGHDT and CDR2 as YYEEEE. Unmatched junction bases numbered 4, after V lost 2 bases and J lost 0 bases. The CDR3 sequence is CASSFGTAANYGYTF. In DNA, the CDR3 is TGTGCCAGCAGCTTTGGGACAGCAGCTAACTATGGCTACACCTTC.

A single count supports this clone. A read error may account for a junction end that differs from germline. This chain connects TRBV20-1 to TRBJ2-7; perhaps TRBD2 as D (6 bases). Germline-derived CDR1 and CDR2 are DFQATT and SNEGSKA (reference sequence). The CDR3 length is 11 residues. CDR3 nucleotide sequence: TGCAGTGCTAGAATTGGGGCGCGGGATGACTTC. The encoded protein is CSARIGARDDF.

This chain links TRBV6-1 with TRBJ1-1; no firm D call. The germline gives CDR1 MNHNS, CDR2 SASEGT. The CDR3 sequence is 15 residues long. V lost 2 bases, J lost 1 base, and 11 bases lay in between. CDR3 sequence: CASSENRVTNTEAFF. The CDR3 DNA follows: TGTGCCAGCAGTGAAAACCGGGTCACGAACACTGAAGCTTTCTTT.

This clone was seen a few times. This chain joins TRBV5-1 and TRBJ2-6; D remains unclear. Trimming cost V 1 base and J 4 bases, with 9 bases left between them. The CDR3 spans 15 residues. Looked up from germline, CDR1 is SGHRS and CDR2 is YFSETQ. CDR3 in amino acids: CASSLIPGGANVLTF. The CDR3 DNA is TGCGCCAGCAGCTTGATCCCTGGCGGGGCCAACGTCCTGACTTTC.

The V gene is TRBV11-2, the J gene TRBJ2-7, with a possible D match to TRBD1 (7 bases). This CDR3 is 14 amino acids long. The germline gives CDR1 SGHAT, CDR2 FQNNGV. Trimming removed 1 base at V and 6 bases at J, with 13 bases between. As DNA, the CDR3 is TGTGCCAGCAGCTTAGTCGGGACAGCGGGCGAGCAGTACTTC. Its translation: CASSLVGTAGEQYF.

This chain links TRBV6-6 with TRBJ2-6, with a weak D call TRBD2 (6 bases). The CDR3 is made up of 15 amino acids. With 11 bases removed from V and 4 bases from J, the gap between germline ends came to 18 bases. CDR1 and CDR2 (germline): MNHNY, SVGAGI (reference sequence). For the CDR3, the DNA is TGTGCCGGAGGGGCCGGGCGCGGGGGGGCCAACGTCCTGACTTTC. As protein: CAGGAGRGGANVLTF.

The CDR3: CAADGPSEGGYTF. As DNA, the CDR3 is TGTGCCGCCGACGGGCCCTCCGAGGGTGGCTACACCTTC. This chain joins TRBV30 and TRBJ1-2; no firm D call. The length of the CDR3 is 13 residues. Germline V gives CDR1 GTSNPN, CDR2 SVGIG (reference sequence). V was trimmed by 8 bases and J by 7 bases, leaving 20 bases between them.

V is TRBV28 and J is TRBJ2-7, with a weak D call TRBD2 (7 bases). Trimming pared 7 bases from V and 6 bases from J, leaving 16 bases between. This CDR3 is built from 13 residues. Looked up from germline, CDR1 is MDHEN and CDR2 is SYDVKM. CDR3 sequence (DNA): TGTGCCAGCACCCCTTGGGGGGGGCCCGAGCAGTACTTC. It is translated as CASTPWGGPEQYF.

This chain uses TRBV19 with TRBJ1-4; 10 nucleotides agree with TRBD1. Germline V gene data show CDR1 as LNHDA and CDR2 as SQIVND (reference sequence). Trimming cost V 7 bases and J 8 bases; bases outside gene matches: 10. The length of the CDR3 is 15 residues. CDR3 loop: CASNRQGAISEKLFF. CDR3 bases: TGTGCCAGTAACCGACAGGGGGCGATTTCGGAAAAACTGTTTTTT. Combining the CDR3 with reference TRBV19 and TRBJ1-4 gives the whole variable domain DGGITQSPKYLFRKEGQNVTLSCEQNLNHDAMYWYRQDPGQGLRLIYYSQIVNDFQKGDIAEGYSVSREKKESFPLTVTSAQKNPTAFYLCASNRQGAISEKLFFGSGTQLSVL.